The 15 T cell receptor beta chains below come from one sample, sequenced in a study of blood T cells in healthy people across ages. A second PCR of roughly 7 to 11 cycles used a sample-barcoded 5' primer and a J-beta primer mix. TCRdb re-called the 5' RACE reads with MiXCR, one entry per CDR3 protein. This sample has 780,000 or so distinct CDR3 sequences, with 25% found just once. A further study also used this sample, focusing on T cells of mothers and their children.

Sequencing used blood. These receptors were obtained from a boy between 10 and 17 years old in good health.

The chain has TRBV12-3 or TRBV12-4 and TRBJ2-5; no clear D gene. This CDR3 region has 13 residues. Trimming left V 3 bases short and J 7 bases short, with 12 bases between. Written as DNA, the CDR3 is TGTGCCAGCAGTTTGCTGGCTTCGGGGACCCAGTACTTC. Its translation is CASSLLASGTQYF.

This clonotype was seen a handful of times. The chain links TRBV14 to TRBJ2-5; no reliable D call. Germline V CDR1 and CDR2: SGHDN, FVKESK. Trimming removed 3 bases at V and 4 bases at J, with 15 bases between. The CDR3 has 15 residues. CDR3 residues: CASSQMFGSVETQYF. The CDR3 nucleotides read TGTGCCAGCAGCCAGATGTTCGGGTCGGTAGAGACCCAGTACTTC.

This clonotype was seen a few times. J is TRBJ2-4 and V is TRBV6-1; possibly TRBD1 or TRBD2 for D (6 bases each). The CDR3 sequence is 12 residues long. Trimming cost V 6 bases and J 6 bases, with 9 bases left between them. Germline V gene sequence: CDR1 MNHNS, CDR2 SASEGT. The CDR3 sequence is CASRGGGNIQYF. The DNA for the CDR3 is TGTGCCAGCAGGGGGGGCGGAAACATTCAGTACTTC.

This clonotype was recorded a few times. The chain joins TRBV15 to TRBJ2-5, with TRBD2 matching over 11 bases. Germline CDR1 reads LNHNV; CDR2 reads YYDKDF (reference sequence). CDR3 length equals 13 residues. Germline trimming cut 6 bases from V and 3 bases from J; bases unmatched to any gene: 0. For the CDR3, the DNA is TGTGCCACCAGGACTAGCGGGGAAGAGACCCAGTACTTC. Its translation is CATRTSGEETQYF.

Comments on this clonotype: A read error may explain this, as a much larger clone is one base away. The chain uses TRBV20-1 and TRBJ1-1; D might be TRBD1 (5 bases). CDR3 length: 13 amino acids. Germline V gene lookup returns CDR1 DFQATT and CDR2 SNEGSKA (reference sequence). DNA for the CDR3: TGCAGTGCGGACGAGGGTGTGGACACTGAAGCTCTCTTT. It is translated as CSADEGVDTEALF.

This clonotype was recorded a few times. This chain connects TRBV12-3 or TRBV12-4 to TRBJ1-2, with D possibly matching TRBD1 (6 bases). V lost 3 bases and J 8 bases, leaving 16 bases between the germline ends. The CDR3 length is 14 residues. In DNA form, the CDR3 reads TGTGCCAGCAGTTTTTCGGACAGTTTAAGGGGCTACACCTTC. It is translated as CASSFSDSLRGYTF.

V is TRBV29-1 and J is TRBJ1-1, with 10 bases lining up with TRBD1. The CDR3 runs 13 residues. Trimming took 6 bases from V and 3 from J; bases not matched to a gene: 4. Germline V lookup: CDR1 SQVTM, CDR2 ANQGSEA. CDR3 sequence: CSVGQGMDTEAFF. The CDR3 DNA sequence: TGCAGCGTGGGACAGGGGATGGACACTGAAGCTTTCTTT.

On this clonotype: One end of the junction fails to match germline, which may point to a read error. The chain has TRBV3-1 and TRBJ1-1, with D possibly matching TRBD1 (5 bases). CDR3 size: 14 residues. CDR1 is LGHDT, CDR2 YNNKEL, per germline (reference sequence). CDR3 sequence: CASSQPGPGTEAFF. CDR3 bases: TGTGCCAGCAGCCAGCCAGGGCCGGGCACTGAAGCCTTCTTT.

This rearrangement joins TRBV28 to TRBJ1-2, with unresolved D. Trimming took 3 bases from V and 8 from J, leaving 13 bases between them. Germline V CDR1 and CDR2: MDHEN, SYDVKM. This CDR3 comprises 13 residues. The CDR3 DNA is TGTGCCAGCAGTTTTGAGGTCCTAGGGGGCTACACCTTC. Residues: CASSFEVLGGYTF.

The chain is built from TRBV28 and TRBJ2-5; the D gene could be TRBD1 or TRBD2 (5 bases each). Germline assignment: CDR1 MDHEN and CDR2 SYDVKM. The CDR3 is made up of 15 amino acids. V was shortened by 5 bases and J by 1 base, with 14 bases between the two germline ends. The CDR3 DNA follows: TGTGCCAGCAGTCGGATTGGGACCTTCCAAGAGACCCAGTACTTC. Encoded protein: CASSRIGTFQETQYF. Full variable domain (outside the CDR3, taken from reference TRBV28 and TRBJ2-5): DVKVTQSSRYLVKRTGEKVFLECVQDMDHENMFWYRQDPGLGLRLIYFSYDVKMKEKGDIPEGYSVSREKKERFSLILESASTNQTSMYLCASSRIGTFQETQYFGPGTRLLVL.

The chain employs TRBV11-2 and TRBJ1-1; D gene unclear. The ends were cut back, 1 base at V and 3 bases at J, with 9 bases in the middle. The CDR3 sequence is 14 residues long. Germline V gene sequence: CDR1 SGHAT, CDR2 FQNNGV. In nucleotides, the CDR3 is TGTGCCAGCAGCTTAGGGCGGCCGGACACTGAAGCTTTCTTT. As protein: CASSLGRPDTEAFF. Drawing the rest from reference TRBV11-2 and TRBJ1-1, the complete variable domain is EAGVAQSPRYKIIEKRQSVAFWCNPISGHATLYWYQQILGQGPKLLIQFQNNGVVDDSQLPKDRFSAERLKGVDSTLKIQPAKLEDSAVYLCASSLGRPDTEAFFGQGTRLTVV.

The chain combines TRBV25-1 with TRBJ1-5; D is possibly TRBD1 (5 bases). The V and J ends lost 5 bases and 5 bases respectively, with 7 bases between them. The germline gives CDR1 MGHDK, CDR2 SYGVNS. The CDR3 covers 12 residues. CDR3 sequence (DNA): TGTGCCAGCAGTAAAGGGGATCAGCCCCAGCATTTT. It specifies CASSKGDQPQHF.

This clonotype was detected ten times or more. The J gene is TRBJ1-1, the V gene TRBV6-2 or TRBV6-3; 10 positions match TRBD1. The CDR3 is made up of 18 amino acids. Looked up from germline, CDR1 is MNHEY and CDR2 is SVGEGT. V shed 0 bases and J 6 bases; nucleotides not matched to a gene: 13. CDR3 in DNA: TGTGCCAGCAGTTACTCACGCCGGGACAGGGGACCTGGAGCTGAAGCTTTCTTT. Amino acids: CASSYSRRDRGPGAEAFF.

In this sample, this clonotype turned up a few times. V gene TRBV20-1 combines with J gene TRBJ2-1, with TRBD2 matching over 11 bases. V shed 6 bases and J 7 bases; nucleotides not matched to a gene: 11. Germline V gives CDR1 DFQATT, CDR2 SNEGSKA (reference sequence). This CDR3 is 15 amino acids long. The CDR3 loop reads CSAIALAGVGNEQFF. In DNA, the CDR3 is TGCAGTGCAATCGCACTAGCGGGAGTAGGGAATGAGCAGTTCTTC.

The V gene is TRBV15, the J gene TRBJ2-5; D gene ambiguous. This CDR3 comprises 14 residues. From germline, CDR1 is LNHNV and CDR2 YYDKDF (reference sequence). Trimming stripped 1 base from V and 0 bases from J, with 6 bases between. CDR3: CATSRGTDQETQYF. The CDR3 DNA follows: TGTGCCACCAGCAGAGGAACTGACCAAGAGACCCAGTACTTC.